The rows below give T cell receptor beta chains drawn from one sample of a study of cytomegalovirus exposure and HLA in healthy donors. The data were produced by immunoSEQ multiplex PCR, yet TCRdb's version contains in-frame clones alone and is incomplete. Of about 270,000 clones listed, 65% to 85% are singletons. The source material was PBMCs. Every receptor here comes from a female donor in good health and CMV-seronegative. The CDR3 runs from the conserved cysteine through the conserved F or W. D genes are given only for firm matches. Some rows mark clone size as missing; the rest say once, few, many or name a class of expanded clone.

j_gene	v_gene	abundance	d_gene	CDR3nt	CDR3aa
TRBJ2-2	TRBV6-1	-	-	TGTGCCAGCAGTGAGTACAGGCCCCTAGCCGGGGAGCTGTTTTTT	CASSEYRPLAGELFF
TRBJ1-1	TRBV30	-	TRBD1	TGTGCCTGGAGCAGAACAGGGGGCTGGAAGAGCACTGAAGCTTTCTTT	CAWSRTGGWKSTEAFF
TRBJ1-2	TRBV2	-	TRBD1	TGTGCCAGCAGTGGACCCTCGGACAGGGGGGACTATGGCTACACCTTC	CASSGPSDRGDYGYTF
TRBJ1-2	TRBV5-6	-	-	TGTGCCAGCAGCATTTACAGCTACCCTTACTATGGCTACACCTTC	CASSIYSYPYYGYTF
TRBJ2-3	TRBV11-1	-	TRBD2	TGTGCCAGCAGCCAGCGGGAGGGCCGGGATACGCAGTATTTT	CASSQREGRDTQYF
TRBJ1-2	TRBV19	-	TRBD1	TGTGCCAGTAGTAACAGGGGGCCGGCGACTAACTATGGCTACACCTTC	CASSNRGPATNYGYTF
TRBJ2-2	TRBV9	-	TRBD2	TGTGCCAGCGGGGGCCCCGGGGGTAGCGGGACCACCGGGGAGCTGTTTTTT	CASGGPGGSGTTGELFF
TRBJ1-2	TRBV7-9	-	TRBD1	TGTGCCAGCAGCTTAGACAGGGGGCTCGGCTACACCTTC	CASSLDRGLGYTF
TRBJ2-5	TRBV11-3	-	TRBD1	TGTGCCAGCAGCAGTGACAGGGGAAAAGAGACCCAGTACTTC	CASSSDRGKETQYF
TRBJ1-2	TRBV27	-	TRBD1	TGTGCCAGCACCACGGGGGCAGGGACAGGTTATGGCTACACCTTC	CASTTGAGTGYGYTF
TRBJ1-5	TRBV7-9	-	-	TGTGCCAGCACCGAATCGGGTGGCAATCAGCCCCAGCATTTT	CASTESGGNQPQHF
TRBJ2-5	TRBV28	-	TRBD1	TGTGCCAGCAGTGGGGGGACAGGGGGAGGAGAGACCCAGTACTTC	CASSGGTGGGETQYF
TRBJ2-7	TRBV29-1	few	-	TGCAGCGTTGAAGATCACCGGGACGAGCAGTACTTC	CSVEDHRDEQYF
TRBJ2-2	TRBV9	-	TRBD2	TGTGCCAGCAGCTCAAGGACTAGCGGGAACACCGGGGAGCTGTTTTTT	CASSSRTSGNTGELFF
TRBJ2-7	TRBV6-5	-	-	TGTGCCAGCTCGTACAGGAATGCCTACGAGCAGTACTTC	CASSYRNAYEQYF
TRBJ2-5	TRBV5-1	few	TRBD2	TGCGCCAGCAGCCCGTCTAGCGGGAGTACAGAGACCCAGTACTTC	CASSPSSGSTETQYF
TRBJ2-7	TRBV5-1	-	-	TGCGCCAGCACCCCCGGAGGCCCTTCCTACGAGCAGTACTTC	CASTPGGPSYEQYF
TRBJ1-4	TRBV2	-	TRBD1	TGTGCCAGCAAGCTGACAGGGCAAGGGGAAAAACTGTTTTTT	CASKLTGQGEKLFF
TRBJ2-3	TRBV5-6	-	-	TGTGCCAGTAGTCTTTGGGACTTCCTTTCGGATACGCAGTATTTT	CASSLWDFLSDTQYF
TRBJ2-2	TRBV30	-	-	TGTGCCGGCAGGCACAGGAGTAACACCGGGGAGCTGTTTTTT	CAGRHRSNTGELFF
TRBJ2-7	TRBV30	few	-	TGTGCCTGGAGTGGCGCAGGGGCGTACGAGCAGTACTTC	CAWSGAGAYEQYF
TRBJ2-1	TRBV11-2	-	-	TGTGCCAGCAGCCTACTTAATGAGCAGTTCTTC	CASSLLNEQFF
TRBJ1-2	TRBV28	-	TRBD1	TGTGCCAGCAGTTGGGGGGACAGGGACGGCTACACCTTC	CASSWGDRDGYTF
TRBJ2-5	TRBV29-1	-	TRBD1	TGCAGCGTGCAGGGGGCGCTTGGGGAAGAGACCCAGTACTTC	CSVQGALGEETQYF
TRBJ2-7	TRBV5-1	-	-	TGCGCCAGCAGCTTGGCCCAGGGATACGAGCAGTACTTC	CASSLAQGYEQYF
TRBJ2-7	TRBV28	-	-	TGTGCCAGCAGCTCCAGCCCTAGCTCCTACGAGCAGTACTTC	CASSSSPSSYEQYF
TRBJ2-3	TRBV9	-	TRBD2	TGTGCCAGCAGCCAGGGGTGGGGGACTAGCGGGAGCACAGATACGCAGTATTTT	CASSQGWGTSGSTDTQYF
TRBJ1-2	TRBV7-9	-	-	TGTGCCAGCAGCTTAGCAGGCGGATCCAACTATGGCTACACCTTC	CASSLAGGSNYGYTF
TRBJ2-1	TRBV7-9	-	TRBD2	TGTTCCAGCAGCTTAGCTTTTCAGCGGGAGCTCAATGAGCAGTTCTTC	CSSSLAFQRELNEQFF
TRBJ2-1	TRBV5-1	-	-	TGCGCCAGCAGCTTGGGAGGGTTGGGAAACAATGAGCAGTTCTTC	CASSLGGLGNNEQFF
TRBJ1-5	TRBV18	-	-	TGTGCCAGCTCACTCCTACAGGTTTTCGCCGGCGGTCAGCCCCAGCATTTT	CASSLLQVFAGGQPQHF
TRBJ2-7	TRBV5-1	few	-	TGCGCCAGCAGCTACACGAGCCCGGGACTCCCCTACGAGCAGTACTTC	CASSYTSPGLPYEQYF
TRBJ1-5	TRBV19	-	TRBD1	TGTGCCACCTCCCCAGGACAGGGATTTAATCAGCCCCAGCATTTT	CATSPGQGFNQPQHF
TRBJ2-2	TRBV15	once	-	TGTGCCACCAGCACAGGCGGGAAGAACACCGGGGAGCTGTTTTTT	CATSTGGKNTGELFF
TRBJ1-1	TRBV2	-	-	TGTGCCAGCGGACAGTACACTGAAGCTTTCTTT	CASGQYTEAFF
TRBJ1-1	TRBV7-8	once	-	TGTGCCAGCAGCTTAGGGTTCGCAGGGCTGCCTGAAGCTTTCTTT	CASSLGFAGLPEAFF
TRBJ2-1	TRBV5-6	few	-	TGTGCCAGCAGCAGAAGCCCGGGAGACGATGAGCAGTTCTTC	CASSRSPGDDEQFF
TRBJ1-2	TRBV6-1	once	-	TGTGCCAGCAGTGAACGCGGGATCTATGGCTACACCTTC	CASSERGIYGYTF
TRBJ1-5	TRBV30	-	-	TGTGCCTGGAGTGTCCGACAGGCGGCCAGTCAGCCCCAGCATTTT	CAWSVRQAASQPQHF
TRBJ2-1	TRBV27	-	TRBD2	TGTGCCAGCAGTTTTGGGACTAGCGGGTTTCTAATCAATGAGCAGTTCTTC	CASSFGTSGFLINEQFF
TRBJ2-7	TRBV11-3	-	TRBD1	TGTGCCAGCAGAACACAGGGGTTTCACGAGCAGTACTTC	CASRTQGFHEQYF